Listed below are T cell receptor beta chains from one sample, sequenced in a study of T cell responses to AZD1222 COVID-19 vaccine. The repertoire was sequenced with immunoSEQ multiplex PCR; TCRdb's copy has only in-frame clones and lacks some. Here the sample spans roughly 100,000 clones, approximately 90% being singletons. Specimen: peripheral blood, collected on day 0 of AZD1222 vaccination. The origin of the receptors is an adult in good health. Each CDR3 is given with its conserved first and last residue. A D gene is named only where the DNA matches it firmly.

D,J,V,DNA,CDR3
-,TRBJ2-2,TRBV7-2,TGTGCCAGCAGCTTAGCGGGGGATAACACCGGGGAGCTGTTTTTT,CASSLAGDNTGELFF
-,TRBJ1-2,TRBV24-1,TGTGCCACCAGCAGGGGTGGGGGCTACACCTTC,CATSRGGGYTF
TRBD2,TRBJ2-7,TRBV27,TGTGCCAGCAGTTTGGTCGGGGGGGCATATATCCACGAGCAGTACTTC,CASSLVGGAYIHEQYF
-,TRBJ1-2,TRBV5-6,TGTGCCAGCAGCTTGGGACCCGGGGGAGTCTATGGCTACACCTTC,CASSLGPGGVYGYTF
TRBD2,TRBJ2-5,TRBV28,TGTGCCAGCAGTTTAGACCAGCGGGAGTCGGGGACCCAGTACTTC,CASSLDQRESGTQYF
-,TRBJ1-1,TRBV2,TGTGCCAGCAGGGAGGGGACTGAAGCTTTCTTT,CASREGTEAFF
-,TRBJ2-1,TRBV9,TGTGCCAGCAGCCTACAGGGTCCCTACAATGAGCAGTTCTTC,CASSLQGPYNEQFF
-,TRBJ2-1,TRBV5-1,TGCGCCAGCAGCTTGACATCGGGCGGAAATGAGCAGTTCTTC,CASSLTSGGNEQFF
-,TRBJ2-7,TRBV7-9,TGTGCCAGCAGTCAAAGAGGGGAGACCTACGAGCAGTACTTC,CASSQRGETYEQYF
-,TRBJ1-2,TRBV30,TGTGCCTGGAGTGTATTCGGACAGAAAGCTAACTATGGCTACACCTTC,CAWSVFGQKANYGYTF
-,TRBJ1-4,TRBV2,TGTGCCAGCAGTGAAGCGCTTGAATGGGAAAAACTGTTTTTT,CASSEALEWEKLFF
-,TRBJ2-2,TRBV7-3,TGTGCCAGCAGCTTAAGGTCCACCGGGGAGCTGTTTTTT,CASSLRSTGELFF
TRBD1,TRBJ2-2,TRBV9,TGTGCCAGCAGCGCAAGGCCGGGACAGGGGGCCACCGGGGAGCTGTTTTTT,CASSARPGQGATGELFF
-,TRBJ1-5,TRBV27,TGTGCCAGCCGACCCTGGGACAATCAGCCCCAGCATTTT,CASRPWDNQPQHF
TRBD2,TRBJ2-7,TRBV10-1,TGCGCCAGCAGTGTGCGAAAGACTAGCGGATACGAGCAGTACTTC,CASSVRKTSGYEQYF
TRBD2,TRBJ2-7,TRBV5-4,TGTGCCAGCAGCTTTCCTGGGGCGGGAGTTGTCCACGAGCAGTACTTC,CASSFPGAGVVHEQYF
-,TRBJ1-4,TRBV7-2,TGTGCCAGCAGCAGGGACGGTAATGAAAAACTGTTTTTT,CASSRDGNEKLFF